The T cell receptor beta chain described here comes from a study of PD-L1 blockade in urothelial cancer. Study at large: In the patient group, about 90% of the roughly 29 were males with bladder-origin urothelial cancer. Analyses were performed on blood at 3 weeks after treatment start (the second dose) and at 6 weeks. Blood yielded a median of about 140,000 T cells per sample.

CDR3 length: 15 amino acids. The V gene's germline CDR1 is LNHDA and CDR2 SQIVND (reference sequence). J was trimmed by 1 base and V by 7 bases; bases with no gene match: 6. Every PCR was spiked with synthetic TCR analog templates. The table came from immunoSEQ multiplex PCR; TCRdb's copy has only in-frame clones and leaves some out. The sample has around 50,000 clones; around 89% are singletons. Regarding time point: peripheral blood 6 weeks after treatment start. This receptor was taken from a man aged 55 to 70 with urothelial cancer. V usage is TRBV19 and J usage is TRBJ1-3, with 8 bases lining up with TRBD1. Sequenced material: PBMCs, taken around atezolizumab (anti-PD-L1) treatment. The CDR3 DNA follows: TGTGCCAGTACCGGACAGGGCTTATCTGGAAACACCATATATTTT. It encodes CASTGQGLSGNTIYF.